These 31 T cell receptor beta chains share one sample of origin, sequenced in a study of sequential checkpoint blockade in melanoma. Sequencing used immunoSEQ multiplex PCR; TCRdb keeps in-frame clones, though not all of them. The table lists about 11,000 clones, less than 30% of them singletons. The treatment here: randomized to nivolumab then ipilimumab (arm A) or the reverse (arm B). The material sequenced was tumor tissue (inferred from file names), taken from a patient given nivolumab and ipilimumab in sequence. Every receptor here comes from a human donor with melanoma.

This clone has only a few counts. The chain couples TRBV6-8 to TRBJ2-7, with 8 bases fitting TRBD1. The V segment lost 6 bases and the J segment 0 bases; nucleotides outside the gene matches: 7. Per the germline V gene, CDR1 is MNHGY and CDR2 is SAAAGT. The CDR3 has 15 amino acids. The CDR3 loop is CASRNDRGSSYEQYF. CDR3 DNA sequence: TGTGCCAGCAGAAACGACAGGGGAAGCTCCTACGAGCAGTACTTC.

In its sample, this clone was seen many times. This chain connects TRBV6-8 to TRBJ2-4; D is ambiguous. The germline V and J ends were trimmed by 3 bases and 1 base, with 10 bases remaining between them. Per the germline V gene, CDR1 is MNHGY and CDR2 is SAAAGT. CDR3 length: 15 residues. Here the CDR3 reads CASSYQSEAKNIQYF. CDR3 DNA sequence: TGTGCCAGCAGTTATCAATCTGAGGCCAAAAACATTCAGTACTTC.

This clone was seen a single time. The chain recombines TRBV19 with TRBJ1-3; D is unresolved. Germline loops: CDR1 LNHDA, CDR2 SQIVND (reference sequence). This CDR3 spans 15 amino acids. Trimming removed 3 bases at V and 0 bases at J, with 9 bases between. The CDR3 DNA follows: TGTGCCAGTAGTATCCAAGGGCTCTCTGGAAACACCATATATTTT. Its protein product is CASSIQGLSGNTIYF.

This clone was seen a few times. This sequence joins TRBV6-8 and TRBJ2-7; perhaps D is TRBD1 or TRBD2 (6 bases each). This CDR3 is 15 amino acids long. Germline V lookup: CDR1 MNHGY, CDR2 SAAAGT. Trimming shortened V by 0 bases and J by 9 bases, and 18 bases separated the two germline ends. This CDR3 reads CASSYSPGVGGRQYF. The DNA of the CDR3 is TGTGCCAGCAGTTACTCACCAGGGGTCGGGGGAAGGCAGTACTTC.

This clone was picked up a small number of times. The chain joins TRBV4-1 to TRBJ2-7; the match to TRBD1 covers 7 bases. CDR1 MGHRA and CDR2 YSYEKL come from the germline V gene. Trimming cost V 6 bases and J 2 bases; bases outside gene matches: 7. This CDR3 spans 14 amino acids. The CDR3 is CASSPPGQPYEQYF. The CDR3 DNA sequence: TGCGCCAGCAGTCCTCCGGGACAGCCCTACGAGCAGTACTTC.

In this sample, this clone turned up a few times. This chain joins TRBV28 and TRBJ1-1; possible D gene TRBD1, 5 bases. This CDR3 comprises 15 residues. Between the trimmed V and J ends, which lost 8 bases and 1 base, there was a span of 17 bases. The germline CDR1 and CDR2 sequences are MDHEN and SYDVKM. The DNA for the CDR3 is TGTGCCAGCCGTCCCTGGGGCGGAAAGAACACTGAAGCTTTCTTT. Its translation: CASRPWGGKNTEAFF.

This chain connects TRBV9 to TRBJ2-3; D is ambiguous. Germline loops: CDR1 SGDLS, CDR2 YYNGEE. The length of the CDR3 is 16 residues. V lost 3 bases to trimming and J lost 1 base, with 15 bases between them. The CDR3 DNA reads TGTGCCAGCAGCGGCCGGCGGTCTGTCGGCACAGATACGCAGTATTTT. Amino acid sequence: CASSGRRSVGTDTQYF.

This chain links TRBV18 with TRBJ2-5; TRBD1 agrees at 7 bases. V dropped 6 bases and J dropped 1; count of bases not matched to a gene: 8. CDR3 length: 15 amino acids. Germline V lookup: CDR1 KGHSH, CDR2 LQKENI. The CDR3 sequence is CASSYRGLSQETQYF. The CDR3 region has the DNA TGTGCCAGCTCGTACAGGGGCCTGTCCCAAGAGACCCAGTACTTC.

The V and J genes are TRBV5-1 and TRBJ2-7; D gene ambiguous. V lost 2 bases and J 1 base, leaving 10 bases between the germline ends. The CDR3 runs 14 residues. The V gene's germline CDR1 is SGHRS and CDR2 YFSETQ. The CDR3 sequence is CASSFSDGSYEQYF. The CDR3 nucleotides read TGCGCCAGCAGCTTCTCCGACGGGTCCTACGAGCAGTACTTC. The complete variable domain, with remaining parts taken from reference TRBV5-1 and TRBJ2-7, reads KAGVTQTPRYLIKTRGQQVTLSCSPISGHRSVSWYQQTPGQGLQFLFEYFSETQRNKGNFPGRFSGRQFSNSRSEMNVSTLELGDSALYLCASSFSDGSYEQYFGPGTRLTVT.

The chain links TRBV29-1 to TRBJ1-2; a weak D match, TRBD1 (5 bases). V was trimmed by 4 bases and J by 9 bases, leaving 15 bases between them. This CDR3 has 12 residues. Germline V gene data show CDR1 as SQVTM and CDR2 as ANQGSEA. CDR3 amino acids: CSVGGRPRSYTF. In nucleotides, the CDR3 is TGCAGCGTTGGGGGCCGGCCACGAAGCTACACCTTC.

The chain carries TRBV11-3 and TRBJ2-5, with D possibly being TRBD1 or TRBD2 (7 bases each). The CDR3 sequence is 15 residues long. Germline assignment: CDR1 SGHNT and CDR2 YENEEA. Trimming took off 6 bases at V and 2 bases at J, with 16 bases between the two ends. The CDR3 region is CASSKGAGEQETQYF. The DNA of the CDR3 is TGTGCCAGCAGTAAGGGGGCGGGGGAACAAGAGACCCAGTACTTC.

Only a few counts were recorded for this clone. The chain carries TRBV4-1 and TRBJ2-2; TRBD1 matches at 11 bases. This CDR3 is 16 amino acids long. The ends lost 1 base at V and 4 bases at J; junction bases unmatched: 2. Germline CDR1 reads MGHRA; CDR2 reads YSYEKL. Here the CDR3 reads CASSQGTGGITGELFF. CDR3 DNA sequence: TGCGCCAGCAGCCAAGGGACAGGGGGCATCACCGGGGAGCTGTTTTTT.

This clone showed up just once. The chain has TRBV5-1 and TRBJ2-1; TRBD2 matches at 8 bases. The junction had 4 bases not matched to a gene; V was cut back by 4 bases and J by 1 base. This CDR3 has 15 amino acids. Germline V CDR1 and CDR2: SGHRS, YFSETQ. The CDR3 DNA is TGCGCCAGCAGCACGGGACTAGTATCCTACAATGAGCAGTTCTTC. It translates to CASSTGLVSYNEQFF.

The gene calls are TRBV28 and TRBJ2-2, with D tentatively TRBD1 (5 bases). Trimming left V 10 bases short and J 0 bases short, with 12 bases between. The V gene's germline CDR1 is MDHEN and CDR2 SYDVKM. There are 14 residues in the CDR3. CDR3 amino acids: CATRVGANTGELFF. As DNA, the CDR3 is TGTGCCACCAGGGTGGGTGCGAACACCGGGGAGCTGTTTTTT.

This clone was recorded a few times. The rearrangement links TRBV6-9 to TRBJ2-2; D unresolved. Germline V gene data show CDR1 as MNHGY and CDR2 as SVAAGI. The CDR3 extends over 11 amino acids. V gave up 4 bases and J gave up 5 bases, with 2 bases separating them. The DNA for the CDR3 is TGTGCCAGCAGTTCAACCGGGGAGCTGTTTTTT. This encodes CASSSTGELFF.

This clone was counted only a few times. Written as DNA, the CDR3 is TGTGCCACCAGCAAGGGAAGAAGCTCTGGAAACACCATATATTTT. This codes for CATSKGRSSGNTIYF. This rearrangement joins TRBV15 to TRBJ1-3; D call uncertain. V was trimmed by 4 bases and J by 0 bases, leaving 10 bases between them. CDR1 LNHNV and CDR2 YYDKDF come from the germline V gene (reference sequence). The CDR3 is 15 amino acids.

The chain is built from TRBV30 and TRBJ2-1; tentatively, D is TRBD1 (6 bases). The CDR3 totals 13 residues. Trimming removed 5 bases from V and 9 bases from J, with 17 bases in between. From germline, CDR1 is GTSNPN and CDR2 SVGIG (reference sequence). Written as DNA, the CDR3 is TGTGCCTGGGGAGGACAGTTAAGGGGTGAGCAGTTCTTC. Its translation is CAWGGQLRGEQFF.

This clone has only a few counts. The chain carries TRBV9 and TRBJ2-7, with 8 bases matching TRBD2. With 5 bases clipped from V and 0 bases from J, the junction kept 7 bases outside the gene matches. Germline V CDR1 and CDR2: SGDLS, YYNGEE. This CDR3 is built from 15 residues. The CDR3 sequence is CASSEKRGPSYEQYF. CDR3 in DNA: TGTGCCAGCAGTGAGAAGCGGGGGCCCTCCTACGAGCAGTACTTC.

The J gene is TRBJ2-5, the V gene TRBV11-3; the D is unclear. Trimming cost V 2 bases and J 5 bases, with 12 bases left between them. This CDR3 is built from 14 residues. The germline CDR1 and CDR2 sequences are SGHNT and YENEEA. Here the CDR3 reads CASSLRGPRETQYF. The CDR3 nucleotides are TGTGCCAGCAGCTTACGTGGACCGCGCGAGACCCAGTACTTC. Using reference TRBV11-3 and TRBJ2-5 for the parts outside the CDR3, the full variable domain is EAGVVQSPRYKIIEKKQPVAFWCNPISGHNTLYWYLQNLGQGPELLIRYENEEAVDDSQLPKDRFSAERLKGVDSTLKIQPAELGDSAVYLCASSLRGPRETQYFGPGTRLLVL.

By share, this clone counts as medium-sized. J is TRBJ1-5 and V is TRBV6-8, with D perhaps matching TRBD1 (5 bases). The CDR3 is 15 residues long. Trimming pared 5 bases from V and 6 bases from J, leaving 17 bases between. Germline CDR1 MNHGY, CDR2 SAAAGT. The CDR3 loop is CASSPLGGTFQPQHF. The CDR3 DNA reads as TGTGCCAGCAGTCCCTTGGGGGGGACTTTTCAGCCCCAGCATTTT.

The chain has TRBV6-7 and TRBJ2-7; D remains unclear. TRBV6-7 is treated as an ORF (open reading frame) with a function not yet certain. Trimming removed 7 bases from V and 2 bases from J, with 12 bases in between. The CDR3 is 13 amino acids. CDR3 residues: CASTSDITYEQYF. CDR3 sequence (DNA): TGTGCCAGCACCTCCGACATTACCTACGAGCAGTACTTC.

The chain uses TRBV18 and TRBJ1-2; D uncertain. The CDR3 loop spans 12 amino acids. V was pared by 2 bases and J by 7 bases, with 8 bases between. Germline V gene lookup returns CDR1 KGHSH and CDR2 LQKENI. In DNA, the CDR3 is TGTGCCAGCTCACCATCCGAGGGTGGCTACACCTTC. It specifies CASSPSEGGYTF.

This chain joins TRBV7-7 and TRBJ2-2; D not resolved. This CDR3 has 14 residues. The germline V and J ends were trimmed by 3 bases and 3 bases, with 8 bases remaining between them. Germline values: CDR1 SSHAT, CDR2 FNYEAQ (reference sequence). The CDR3 DNA reads as TGTGCCAGCAGCTTGGCCCTGTACACCGGGGAGCTGTTTTTT. Its translation is CASSLALYTGELFF.

The gene calls are TRBV6-7 and TRBJ2-7; 12 bases match TRBD2. TRBV6-7 is an open reading frame, and its role is uncertain. V lost 5 bases, J lost 0 bases, and 2 bases stayed unmatched. The CDR3 is 15 residues long. This CDR3 is CASSGLAGSSYEQYF. The CDR3 region has the DNA TGTGCCAGCAGTGGACTAGCGGGGAGCTCCTACGAGCAGTACTTC.

Only a few counts were recorded for this clone. The rearrangement links TRBV11-3 to TRBJ2-7; perhaps TRBD1 as D (6 bases). The V end was cut by 5 bases, the J end by 7 bases, with 27 bases between. This CDR3 comprises 17 residues. CDR1 and CDR2 (germline): SGHNT, YENEEA. CDR3 in amino acids: CASSPWGRTGVPGEQYF. As DNA, the CDR3 is TGTGCCAGCAGCCCCTGGGGGCGGACGGGCGTTCCAGGAGAGCAGTACTTC.

This rearrangement joins TRBV4-1 to TRBJ2-5; a weak D match, TRBD2 (7 bases). The CDR3 has 16 residues. V lost 2 bases and J 5 bases, leaving 18 bases between the germline ends. CDR1 and CDR2 from the germline V gene are MGHRA and YSYEKL. CDR3 amino acids: CASSQWVSGGWETQYF. The CDR3, as DNA: TGCGCCAGCAGCCAATGGGTTTCGGGGGGCTGGGAGACCCAGTACTTC.

The CDR3 DNA sequence: TGTGCCTGGACGCGGAGAAATGAGCAGTTCTTC. Amino acids: CAWTRRNEQFF. The chain employs TRBV30 and TRBJ2-1; D remains unclear. Germline-derived CDR1 and CDR2 are GTSNPN and SVGIG (reference sequence). The CDR3 consists of 11 residues. Trimming removed 4 bases from V and 7 bases from J, with 8 bases in between.

This clone was recorded at least ten times. The chain uses TRBV9 and TRBJ1-1, with D perhaps TRBD1 (5 bases). Germline CDR1 is SGDLS and CDR2 is YYNGEE. Deletions cut 5 bases from V and 3 bases from J, with 14 bases between. CDR3 length equals 14 residues. The CDR3 here is CASSETAWDTEAFF. Here the CDR3 DNA reads TGTGCCAGCAGTGAGACAGCATGGGACACTGAAGCTTTCTTT.

The J gene is TRBJ1-5, the V gene TRBV15; unclear D gene. The V gene's germline CDR1 is LNHNV and CDR2 YYDKDF (reference sequence). CDR3 length: 15 residues. V lost 0 bases, J lost 0 bases, and 6 bases lay in between. The DNA for the CDR3 is TGTGCCACCAGCAGAGATTTTCTTAGCAATCAGCCCCAGCATTTT. Translating it yields CATSRDFLSNQPQHF.

By share, this clone ranks as medium-sized (0.01 to 0.1%). The V call is TRBV29-1, the J call TRBJ2-1; 8 bases fit TRBD1. V lost 5 bases to trimming and J lost 4 bases; unmatched junction nucleotides: 4. Per germline, CDR1 SQVTM and CDR2 ANQGSEA. The CDR3 extends over 13 amino acids. For the CDR3, the DNA is TGCAGCGTTCCGGGACAGGTATACAATGAGCAGTTCTTC. Translating it yields CSVPGQVYNEQFF.

This clone has more than one count but fewer than ten. The V and J genes are TRBV5-8 and TRBJ2-7; possibly TRBD2 for D (6 bases). V shed 3 bases and J shed 4 bases, with 11 bases lying between them. Looked up from germline, CDR1 is SGHTS and CDR2 is YDEGEE. This CDR3 spans 13 amino acids. CDR3 region: CASSSGRSYEQYF. The CDR3 bases are TGTGCCAGCAGCTCGGGGAGGAGTTACGAGCAGTACTTC. The full variable domain, in which reference TRBV5-8 and TRBJ2-7 provide the parts outside the CDR3, is EAGVTQSPTHLIKTRGQQATLRCSPISGHTSVYWYQQALGLGLQFLLWYDEGEERNRGNFPPRFSGRQFPNYSSELNVNALELEDSALYLCASSSGRSYEQYFGPGTRLTVT.